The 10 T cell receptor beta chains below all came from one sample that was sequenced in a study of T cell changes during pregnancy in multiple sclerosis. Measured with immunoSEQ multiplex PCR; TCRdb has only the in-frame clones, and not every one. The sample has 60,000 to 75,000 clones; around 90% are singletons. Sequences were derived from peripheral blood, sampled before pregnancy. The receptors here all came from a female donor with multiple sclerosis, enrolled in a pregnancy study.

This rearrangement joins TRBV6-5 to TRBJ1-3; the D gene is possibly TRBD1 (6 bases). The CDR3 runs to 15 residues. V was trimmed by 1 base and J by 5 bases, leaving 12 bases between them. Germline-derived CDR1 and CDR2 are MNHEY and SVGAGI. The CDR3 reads CASSYFSQGRNTIYF. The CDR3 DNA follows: TGTGCCAGCAGTTACTTTTCACAGGGAAGAAACACCATATATTTT.

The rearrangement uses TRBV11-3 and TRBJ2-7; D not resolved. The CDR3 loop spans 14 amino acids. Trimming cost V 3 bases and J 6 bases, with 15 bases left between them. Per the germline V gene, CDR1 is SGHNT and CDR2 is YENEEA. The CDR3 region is CASSLLGESSEQYF. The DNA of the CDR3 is TGTGCCAGCAGCTTGCTAGGAGAATCTAGCGAGCAGTACTTC.

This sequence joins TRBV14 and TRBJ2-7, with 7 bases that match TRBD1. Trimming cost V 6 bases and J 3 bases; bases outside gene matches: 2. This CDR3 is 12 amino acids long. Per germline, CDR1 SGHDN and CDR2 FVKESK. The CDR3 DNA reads TGTGCCAGCAGTTGGGACAGCTACGAGCAGTACTTC. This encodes CASSWDSYEQYF.

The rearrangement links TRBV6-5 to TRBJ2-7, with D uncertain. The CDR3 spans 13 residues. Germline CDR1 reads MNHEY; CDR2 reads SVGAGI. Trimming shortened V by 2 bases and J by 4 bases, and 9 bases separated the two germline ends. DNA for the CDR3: TGTGCCAGCAGTTACAGTTACGGGTACGAGCAGTACTTC. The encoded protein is CASSYSYGYEQYF.

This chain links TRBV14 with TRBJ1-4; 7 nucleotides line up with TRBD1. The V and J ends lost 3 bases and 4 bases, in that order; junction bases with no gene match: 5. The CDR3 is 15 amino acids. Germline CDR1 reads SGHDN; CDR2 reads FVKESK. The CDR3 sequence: CASSQRRGINEKLFF. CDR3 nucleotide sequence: TGTGCCAGCAGCCAGCGCAGGGGGATTAATGAAAAACTGTTTTTT.

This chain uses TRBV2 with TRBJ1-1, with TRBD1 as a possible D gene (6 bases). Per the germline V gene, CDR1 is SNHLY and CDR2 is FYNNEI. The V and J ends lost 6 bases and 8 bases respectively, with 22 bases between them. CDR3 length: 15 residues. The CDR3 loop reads CASSSTDARGAEAFF. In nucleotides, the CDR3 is TGTGCCAGCAGCAGCACCGACGCACGGGGGGCCGAAGCTTTCTTT.

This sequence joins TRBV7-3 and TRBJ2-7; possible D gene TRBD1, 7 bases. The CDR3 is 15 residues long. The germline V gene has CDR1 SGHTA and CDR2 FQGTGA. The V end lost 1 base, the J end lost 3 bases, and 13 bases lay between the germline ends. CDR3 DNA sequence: TGTGCCAGCAGCTTAATCGGGGGACAGAACTACGAGCAGTACTTC. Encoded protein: CASSLIGGQNYEQYF.

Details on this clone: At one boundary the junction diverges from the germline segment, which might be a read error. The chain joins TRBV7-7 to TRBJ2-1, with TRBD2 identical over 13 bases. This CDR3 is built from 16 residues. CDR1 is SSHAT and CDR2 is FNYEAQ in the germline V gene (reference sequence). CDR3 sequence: CASSPGLAGAYNEQFF. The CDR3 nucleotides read TGTGCTAGCAGCCCTGGACTAGCGGGGGCCTACAATGAGCAGTTCTTC.

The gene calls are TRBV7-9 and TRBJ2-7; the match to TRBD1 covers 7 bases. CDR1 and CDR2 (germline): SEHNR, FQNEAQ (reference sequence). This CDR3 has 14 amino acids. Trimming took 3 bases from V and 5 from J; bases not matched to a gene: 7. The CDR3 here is CASSFLQGKHEQYF. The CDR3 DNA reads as TGTGCCAGCAGCTTCCTACAGGGGAAACACGAGCAGTACTTC.

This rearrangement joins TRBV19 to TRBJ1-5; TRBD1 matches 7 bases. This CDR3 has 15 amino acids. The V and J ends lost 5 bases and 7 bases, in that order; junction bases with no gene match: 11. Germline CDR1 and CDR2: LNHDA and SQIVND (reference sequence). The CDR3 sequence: CASSHTGTEGQPQHF. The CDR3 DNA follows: TGTGCCAGTAGTCATACCGGGACAGAAGGGCAGCCCCAGCATTTT. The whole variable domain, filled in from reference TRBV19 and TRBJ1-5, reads DGGITQSPKYLFRKEGQNVTLSCEQNLNHDAMYWYRQDPGQGLRLIYYSQIVNDFQKGDIAEGYSVSREKKESFPLTVTSAQKNPTAFYLCASSHTGTEGQPQHFGDGTRLSIL.